The following is a T cell receptor (beta chain) sequence with its context. Its antigen remains unknown. The sample belongs to a study of chemoradiotherapy in HPV16-positive cancers. Study-wide findings and caveats: During treatment, candidate HPV-specific clones and E7-related motifs expanded in tumor.

The germline gives CDR1 LGHNA, CDR2 YNFKEQ. The CDR3 contains 14 residues. V shed 5 bases and J 6 bases; nucleotides not matched to a gene: 9. Profiling relied on immunoSEQ multiplex PCR, and the TCRdb table lists in-frame clones only, not all of them. The repertoire includes around 13,000 clones, roughly nine tenths of them detected once, and 22% sits in the top ten. Repertoires were sampled repeatedly during chemoradiotherapy. The chain couples TRBV4-2 to TRBJ2-7; 8 bases agree with TRBD1. The specimen was blood, collected from a patient who underwent chemoradiotherapy. The sequence derives from a human donor with HPV-associated anogenital cancer. The CDR3 DNA follows: TGTGCCAGCAGCTTGGTTGTCAGGGGGCGCGAGCAGTACTTC. It translates to CASSLVVRGREQYF.